The clone carrying this T cell receptor beta chain was seen more than once but under ten times. The data derive from a study of beta chain features in type 1 diabetes. Study as a whole: Healthy donors, compared against patients, showed similar age, gender and cell yields.

Germline-derived CDR1 and CDR2 are MNHEY and SMNVEV (reference sequence). This CDR3 comprises 15 residues. The ends were cut back, 5 bases at V and 10 bases at J, with 21 bases in the middle. The authors reverse transcribed all of the isolated RNA, so sequencing captured expressed TCRB transcripts. TCRdb's table, derived via immunoSEQ multiplex PCR, lists solely in-frame clones and lacks some. The table has roughly 230,000 clones, over 8.5% seen once. The J gene is TRBJ2-1, the V gene TRBV27, with D possibly matching TRBD1 (5 bases). This TCR was sampled from a woman aged 18-29 years in good health. Sequenced input: naive CD4+ T cells from blood. CDR3 nucleotides: TGTGCCAGCAGTCTCCGTTCAGGGATCCTGGGGGAGCAGTTCTTC. This gives the protein CASSLRSGILGEQFF.